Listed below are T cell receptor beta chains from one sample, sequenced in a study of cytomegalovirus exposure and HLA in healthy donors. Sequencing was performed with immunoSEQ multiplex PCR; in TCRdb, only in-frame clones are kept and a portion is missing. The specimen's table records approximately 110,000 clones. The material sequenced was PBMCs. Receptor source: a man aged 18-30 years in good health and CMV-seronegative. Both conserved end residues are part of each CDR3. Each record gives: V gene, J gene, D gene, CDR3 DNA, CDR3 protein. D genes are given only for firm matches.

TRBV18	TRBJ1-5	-	TGTGCCAGCTCACCAGCGGGATCTAGCAATCAGCCCCAGCATTTT	CASSPAGSSNQPQHF
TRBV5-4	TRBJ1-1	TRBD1	TGTGCCAGCAGCTTGACAGGGGGGAACACTGAAGCTTTCTTT	CASSLTGGNTEAFF
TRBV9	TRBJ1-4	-	TGTGCCAGCAGCAAACAGGGCGGCGGTGAAAAACTGTTTTTT	CASSKQGGGEKLFF
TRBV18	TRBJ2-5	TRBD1	TGTGCCAGCTCCGTAGGACAGGGAGCGAAAGAGACCCAGTACTTC	CASSVGQGAKETQYF
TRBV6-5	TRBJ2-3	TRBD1	TGTGCCAGCAGTTACTCCGGACAGGGGACCCACACGGCGCAGTATTTT	CASSYSGQGTHTAQYF
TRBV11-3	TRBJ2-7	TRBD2	TGTGCCAGCAGCTTAGCTAGCGGGTCTTCCTACGAGCAGTACTTC	CASSLASGSSYEQYF
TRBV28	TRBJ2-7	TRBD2	TGTGCCAGCAGTTTATTTACTAGCGGGAGTAACGAGCAGTACTTC	CASSLFTSGSNEQYF
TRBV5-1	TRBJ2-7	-	TGCGCCAGCAGCTTGACGCATCTCGGGGACGAGCAGTACTTC	CASSLTHLGDEQYF
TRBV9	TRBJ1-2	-	TGTGCCAGCAGCTCCTCCGGGCCGGGGTCCGGTGGCTACACCTTC	CASSSSGPGSGGYTF
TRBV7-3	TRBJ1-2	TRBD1	TGTGCCAGCAGCCGGGACAGGGGCCGGGGTGGCTACACCTTC	CASSRDRGRGGYTF
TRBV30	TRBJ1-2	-	TGTGCCTGGAGTTTTACGGGTATGAACGGCTTCTATGGCTACACCTTC	CAWSFTGMNGFYGYTF
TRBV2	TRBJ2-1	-	TGTGCCACCCACCTAGACAGGTCCTCCTACAATGAGCAGTTCTTC	CATHLDRSSYNEQFF
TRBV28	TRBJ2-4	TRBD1	TGTGCCAGCAGTCCGCGGACAGGGACCTCACTACTAGCCAAAAACATTCAGTACTTC	CASSPRTGTSLLAKNIQYF
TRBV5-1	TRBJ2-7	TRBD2	TGCGCCAGCAGAGGAGGACTAGCGGGCACCTACGAGCAGTACTTC	CASRGGLAGTYEQYF
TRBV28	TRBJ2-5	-	TGTGCCAGCTGGGGGGGCGAGGCGGAGACCCAGTACTTC	CASWGGEAETQYF
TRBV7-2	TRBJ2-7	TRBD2	TGTGCCAGCAGCTCGCCTAGCGGGAGGACTTACGAGCAGTACTTC	CASSSPSGRTYEQYF
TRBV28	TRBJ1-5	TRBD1	TGTGCCAGCAGTCCACGGACAGGGGGCGGTTATCAGCCCCAGCATTTT	CASSPRTGGGYQPQHF
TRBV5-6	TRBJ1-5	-	TGTGCCAGCAGCCGACAGGTTAGCAATCAGCCCCAGCATTTT	CASSRQVSNQPQHF
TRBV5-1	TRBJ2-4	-	TGCGCCAGCAGCTTGGGCCTAATAGCCAAAAACATTCAGTACTTC	CASSLGLIAKNIQYF
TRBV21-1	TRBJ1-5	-	TGTGCCAGCAGCCGAAAGTTGACAAGGCCAAATCAGCCCCAGCATTTT	CASSRKLTRPNQPQHF